Shown below are 21 T cell receptor beta chains from a single sample sequenced in a study of blood T cell repertoires in COVID-19. Clones were sequenced by immunoSEQ multiplex PCR, and TCRdb holds only the in-frame ones, with some missing. The sample has approximately 180,000 clones; 87% are singletons. Sequencing used peripheral blood. The receptors stem from a woman between 70 and 85 years old with COVID-19, enrolled during active disease.

The genes are TRBV7-9 and TRBJ2-6, with D possibly matching TRBD2 (7 bases). The CDR3 totals 16 residues. The germline CDR1 and CDR2 sequences are SEHNR and FQNEAQ (reference sequence). V gave up 4 bases and J gave up 9 bases, with 19 bases separating them. This CDR3 is CASSSNRGGGGNVLTF. The CDR3 nucleotides are TGTGCCAGCAGCTCAAATAGGGGAGGGGGAGGCAACGTCCTGACTTTC.

About this clone itself: One end of the junction is discordant with germline, which a read error may explain. The chain carries TRBV2 and TRBJ2-1; possibly TRBD2 for D (5 bases). The CDR3 runs 10 residues. The germline V gene has CDR1 SNHLY and CDR2 FYNNEI. The CDR3, as DNA: TGTGCCACCAAACTAGTACGGTGGATCTTC. Its translation is CATKLVRWIF.

DNA of the CDR3: TGTGCCAGCAGTCCCGGGGGGGGCTATGCGAACACTGAAGCTTTCTTT. Its protein product is CASSPGGGYANTEAFF. V usage is TRBV27 and J usage is TRBJ1-1; the D gene is possibly TRBD1 (6 bases). The V and J ends lost 5 bases and 1 base respectively, with 17 bases between them. From germline, CDR1 is MNHEY and CDR2 SMNVEV (reference sequence). The CDR3 spans 16 residues.

CDR3 region: CASSYSSGRGDTQYF. In DNA, the CDR3 is TGTGCCAGCAGTTACTCTAGCGGGAGGGGGGATACGCAGTATTTT. The V gene is TRBV6-6, the J gene TRBJ2-3, with 11 bases identical to TRBD2. This CDR3 is built from 15 residues. The ends lost 0 bases at V and 6 bases at J; junction bases unmatched: 2. CDR1 is MNHNY and CDR2 is SVGAGI in the germline V gene (reference sequence).

At least ten counts were recorded for this clone. The CDR3 loop is CASSPRGGLAITGELFF. CDR3 coding DNA: TGCGCCAGCAGCCCAAGGGGGGGACTAGCGATCACCGGGGAGCTGTTTTTT. J is TRBJ2-2 and V is TRBV4-1; 10 bases fit TRBD2. Losses at the gene ends were 4 bases for V and 4 bases for J; bases not matched to a gene: 9. CDR1 is MGHRA and CDR2 is YSYEKL in the germline V gene. The CDR3 totals 17 residues.

The table lists this clone with a count of one. This chain joins TRBV28 and TRBJ2-7, with D maybe TRBD2 (6 bases). Germline V gives CDR1 MDHEN, CDR2 SYDVKM. This CDR3 region has 13 residues. V was clipped by 5 bases and J by 5 bases, with 13 bases between them. The CDR3 DNA follows: TGTGCCAGCAGTACCACTAGCTACGACGAGCAGTACTTC. It encodes CASSTTSYDEQYF.

A remark on this clone: The sample has other DNA sequences that encode this CDR3 too. The rearrangement joins TRBV7-3 to TRBJ2-3; a weak D match, TRBD2 (5 bases). The V end was cut by 5 bases, the J end by 0 bases, with 9 bases between. Germline lookup yields CDR1 SGHTA and CDR2 FQGTGA. This CDR3 spans 14 amino acids. CDR3: CASSPGYSTDTQYF. DNA for the CDR3: TGTGCCAGCAGCCCGGGGTATAGCACAGATACGCAGTATTTT.

The J gene is TRBJ2-7, the V gene TRBV4-1; 7 bases fit TRBD1. CDR3 size: 18 residues. V trimming: 0 bases; J trimming: 4 bases; junction bases outside the gene matches: 15. Germline CDR1 MGHRA, CDR2 YSYEKL. Here the CDR3 reads CASSQERSGGWNLYEQYF. CDR3 nucleotides: TGCGCCAGCAGCCAAGAACGGTCAGGGGGATGGAATTTATACGAGCAGTACTTC.

The CDR3 protein is CASSLPKGLAGVHEQYF. The CDR3 DNA reads TGTGCCAGCAGCTTACCTAAGGGACTAGCGGGAGTACACGAGCAGTACTTC. The chain is built from TRBV7-3 and TRBJ2-7; 14 bases agree with TRBD2. Germline values: CDR1 SGHTA, CDR2 FQGTGA. With V trimmed by 2 bases and J by 5 bases, 8 bases remained unmatched. The CDR3 extends over 17 amino acids. The variable domain in full, with the rest retrieved from reference TRBV7-3 and TRBJ2-7, is GAGVSQTPSNKVTEKGKYVELRCDPISGHTALYWYRQSLGQGPEFLIYFQGTGAADDSGLPNDRFFAVRPEGSVSTLKIQRTERGDSAVYLCASSLPKGLAGVHEQYFGPGTRLTVT.

This chain joins TRBV12-3 or TRBV12-4 and TRBJ1-1, with D unclear. Trimming cost V 1 base and J 14 bases, with 11 bases left between them. The CDR3 length is 11 residues. The CDR3: CASSLGGWLFF. In DNA form, the CDR3 reads TGTGCCAGCAGTTTAGGCGGGTGGCTGTTCTTT.

The chain links TRBV11-3 to TRBJ2-3; D gene ambiguous. Per germline, CDR1 SGHNT and CDR2 YENEEA. Trimming shortened V by 5 bases and J by 4 bases, and 7 bases separated the two germline ends. The length of the CDR3 is 12 residues. CDR3 coding DNA: TGTGCCAGCAGCCAGGTTGCAGATACGCAGTATTTT. The encoded protein is CASSQVADTQYF.

The genes are TRBV4-1 and TRBJ2-1, with a weak D call TRBD2 (5 bases). This CDR3 contains 13 residues. Germline-derived CDR1 and CDR2 are MGHRA and YSYEKL. The V and J ends lost 0 bases and 8 bases respectively, with 8 bases between them. DNA for the CDR3: TGCGCCAGCAGCCAAGATAGAGCGGATGAGCAGTTCTTC. Translating gives CASSQDRADEQFF.

The rearrangement uses TRBV6-2 or TRBV6-3 and TRBJ2-1; 10 positions agree with TRBD2. The CDR3 has 15 residues. The V segment lost 6 bases and the J segment 3 bases; nucleotides outside the gene matches: 5. Germline V gene data show CDR1 as MNHEY and CDR2 as SVGEGT. The CDR3 is CASSLGLAVYNEQFF. DNA for the CDR3: TGTGCCAGCAGCCTAGGACTAGCGGTCTACAATGAGCAGTTCTTC.

This clone was observed once. The rearrangement uses TRBV30 and TRBJ2-7, with D uncertain. CDR3 length: 12 amino acids. Deletions cut 2 bases from V and 3 bases from J, with 8 bases between. Germline CDR1 GTSNPN, CDR2 SVGIG (reference sequence). In nucleotides, the CDR3 is TGTGCCTGGAGTCTAAGCTTCTACGAGCAGTACTTC. Protein: CAWSLSFYEQYF.

Of note for this clone: Different DNA sequences within this sample yield the same CDR3. V and J are TRBV18 and TRBJ1-4; a weak D match, TRBD1 (6 bases). The CDR3 runs 14 residues. V was cut by 5 bases and J by 4 bases, with 11 bases left in between. Germline lookup yields CDR1 KGHSH and CDR2 LQKENI. CDR3 DNA sequence: TGTGCCAGCTCATCGACAGGCCTTAATGAAAAACTGTTTTTT. Amino acids: CASSSTGLNEKLFF.

This clone has only one observation. The chain links TRBV12-3 or TRBV12-4 to TRBJ2-5; D possibly corresponds to TRBD2 (6 bases). V shed 3 bases and J shed 7 bases, with 9 bases lying between them. This CDR3 region has 12 residues. CDR3 sequence: CASSLGRGTQYF. CDR3 DNA: TGTGCCAGCAGTTTGGGGCGGGGGACCCAGTACTTC.

V gene TRBV18 combines with J gene TRBJ1-5; TRBD1 agrees at 8 bases. J was trimmed by 6 bases and V by 3 bases; bases with no gene match: 13. Germline assignment: CDR1 KGHSH and CDR2 LQKENI. The CDR3 sequence is 17 residues long. Here the CDR3 DNA reads TGTGCCAGCTCACCCAAGCAGGGGGCCGGCGGTGCTCAGCCCCAGCATTTT. Translating gives CASSPKQGAGGAQPQHF.

The chain has TRBV5-5 and TRBJ2-5; 9 bases are shared with TRBD1. Germline V gene sequence: CDR1 SGHKS, CDR2 YYEKEE (reference sequence). The CDR3 extends over 14 amino acids. V dropped 5 bases and J dropped 5; count of bases not matched to a gene: 7. CDR3 amino acids: CASRLDRGRETQYF. For the CDR3, the DNA is TGTGCCAGCAGACTGGACAGGGGCAGGGAGACCCAGTACTTC.

The rearrangement joins TRBV9 to TRBJ2-3; D might be TRBD1 (6 bases). CDR1 is SGDLS, CDR2 YYNGEE, per germline. CDR3 length: 15 residues. Trimming cost V 6 bases and J 3 bases, with 17 bases left between them. The CDR3 reads CASTPHRESTDTQYF. Written as DNA, the CDR3 is TGTGCCAGCACTCCGCACAGGGAAAGTACAGATACGCAGTATTTT.

V gene TRBV19 combines with J gene TRBJ1-5; perhaps TRBD1 as D (6 bases). This CDR3 spans 13 amino acids. Germline CDR1 is LNHDA and CDR2 is SQIVND (reference sequence). The V end lost 7 bases, the J end lost 2 bases, and 9 bases lay between the germline ends. The DNA for the CDR3 is TGTGCCAGTACCCGACAGGGCAATCAGCCCCAGCATTTT. This translates into CASTRQGNQPQHF.

V gene TRBV7-2 combines with J gene TRBJ2-3; D perhaps matches TRBD2 (5 bases). V was trimmed by 3 bases and J by 5 bases, leaving 18 bases between them. CDR1 is SGHTA, CDR2 FQGNSA, per germline. This CDR3 has 16 amino acids. The CDR3 sequence: CASSFISGSSGDTQYF. The CDR3 DNA sequence: TGTGCCAGCAGCTTCATCTCGGGAAGTTCGGGAGATACGCAGTATTTT.